The 15 T cell receptor beta chains below all came from one sample that was sequenced in a study of control samples from healthy donors and cancer patients. The method was immunoSEQ multiplex PCR; TCRdb's version includes in-frame clones alone and lacks a portion of them. Counted here are 170,000 or so clones, 91% occurring once; the ten biggest clones make up just over 2%. Sequencing used blood. These receptors were taken from a woman between 40 and 55 years old in good health.

The J gene is TRBJ1-1, the V gene TRBV4-1, with D uncertain. Between the trimmed V and J ends, which lost 0 bases and 8 bases, there was a span of 10 bases. This CDR3 comprises 13 residues. From germline, CDR1 is MGHRA and CDR2 YSYEKL. In nucleotides, the CDR3 is TGCGCCAGCAGCCAAGATCTCGGGAGAGAAGCTTTCTTT. It codes for CASSQDLGREAFF.

The V gene is TRBV6-5, the J gene TRBJ1-2; D is ambiguous. This CDR3 comprises 11 residues. Between the trimmed V and J ends, which lost 6 bases and 2 bases, there was a span of 4 bases. Germline V gene data show CDR1 as MNHEY and CDR2 as SVGAGI. In DNA form, the CDR3 reads TGTGCCAGCAGGGGCAACTATGGCTACACCTTC. Residues: CASRGNYGYTF.

CDR3 protein: CASSTPGTGEGYTF. Here the CDR3 DNA reads TGTGCCAGTAGTACCCCCGGGACAGGGGAGGGCTACACCTTC. The chain carries TRBV19 and TRBJ1-2; TRBD1 matches at 10 bases. The CDR3 sequence is 14 residues long. Unmatched junction bases numbered 7, after V lost 4 bases and J lost 8 bases. Germline V gene data show CDR1 as LNHDA and CDR2 as SQIVND (reference sequence).

The chain is built from TRBV2 and TRBJ1-1, with D perhaps TRBD1 (6 bases). The CDR3 is 14 residues long. Per germline, CDR1 SNHLY and CDR2 FYNNEI. Trimming took 6 bases from V and 8 from J, leaving 19 bases between them. CDR3: CASRPRTVLGEAFF. Written as DNA, the CDR3 is TGTGCCAGCAGACCCAGGACAGTCCTGGGAGAAGCTTTCTTT.

The chain employs TRBV10-2 and TRBJ2-3; a weak D match, TRBD2 (6 bases). Trimming stripped 6 bases from V and 0 bases from J, with 10 bases between. Germline V CDR1 and CDR2: WSHSY, SAAADI. This CDR3 has 14 amino acids. The DNA of the CDR3 is TGCGCCAGCAGGACCGGGACTAGCACAGATACGCAGTATTTT. It yields the protein CASRTGTSTDTQYF.

The CDR3 loop reads CASSIELAGVPETQYF. For the CDR3, the DNA is TGTGCCAGTAGTATCGAACTAGCGGGGGTTCCGGAGACCCAGTACTTC. This rearrangement joins TRBV19 to TRBJ2-5, with 11 bases that match TRBD2. CDR1 LNHDA and CDR2 SQIVND come from the germline V gene (reference sequence). CDR3 size: 16 residues. V shed 3 bases and J 5 bases; nucleotides not matched to a gene: 8. Filled out from reference TRBV19 and TRBJ2-5, the complete variable domain reads DGGITQSPKYLFRKEGQNVTLSCEQNLNHDAMYWYRQDPGQGLRLIYYSQIVNDFQKGDIAEGYSVSREKKESFPLTVTSAQKNPTAFYLCASSIELAGVPETQYFGPGTRLLVL.

The chain uses TRBV2 and TRBJ2-7; D may be TRBD1 or TRBD2 (6 bases each). The CDR3 sequence is 12 residues long. Germline V gene sequence: CDR1 SNHLY, CDR2 FYNNEI. With 6 bases removed from V and 10 bases from J, the gap between germline ends came to 16 bases. For the CDR3, the DNA is TGTGCCAGCAGCTGGGACACGGAGGGTCAGTACTTC. Residues: CASSWDTEGQYF.

The chain is built from TRBV4-1 and TRBJ1-1, with 7 bases matching TRBD1. With 8 bases clipped from V and 0 bases from J, the junction kept 9 bases outside the gene matches. This CDR3 contains 15 residues. The germline gives CDR1 MGHRA, CDR2 YSYEKL. The CDR3 spells CASESAGGLNTEAFF. CDR3 in DNA: TGCGCCAGCGAGTCGGCAGGGGGATTGAACACTGAAGCTTTCTTT.

This clone is a singleton in its sample. The J gene is TRBJ2-1, the V gene TRBV7-8; D gene ambiguous. V lost 0 bases to trimming and J lost 0 bases, with 9 bases between them. The CDR3 contains 16 residues. CDR1 and CDR2 from the germline V gene are SGHVS and FQNEAQ. The CDR3 region is CASSLARLSSYNEQFF. The DNA for the CDR3 is TGTGCCAGCAGCTTAGCTAGGTTAAGCTCCTACAATGAGCAGTTCTTC. Drawing the rest from reference TRBV7-8 and TRBJ2-1, the complete variable domain is GAGVSQSPRYKVAKRGQDVALRCDPISGHVSLFWYQQALGQGPEFLTYFQNEAQLDKSGLPSDRFFAERPEGSVSTLKIQRTQQEDSAVYLCASSLARLSSYNEQFFGPGTRLTVL.

J is TRBJ1-2 and V is TRBV18; tentatively, D is TRBD1 (6 bases). Germline loops: CDR1 KGHSH, CDR2 LQKENI. The CDR3 extends over 18 amino acids. The V end lost 3 bases, the J end lost 3 bases, and 23 bases lay between the germline ends. The CDR3 nucleotides read TGTGCCAGCTCACCCCCATTCGGGTCAGGGGCTCTTGACTATGGCTACACCTTC. Amino acid sequence: CASSPPFGSGALDYGYTF.

The table lists this clone with a count of one. This sequence joins TRBV21-1 and TRBJ1-5. TRBV21-1 constitutes a pseudogene. This CDR3 contains 16 residues. The CDR3 protein is CASSELGKEGSQPQHF. CDR3 nucleotide sequence: TGTGCCAGCAGTGAGTTAGGTAAGGAGGGGAGTCAGCCCCAGCATTTT.

The chain couples TRBV7-9 to TRBJ2-3; perhaps TRBD2 as D (6 bases). The CDR3 consists of 13 residues. Germline V CDR1 and CDR2: SEHNR, FQNEAQ (reference sequence). The V end lost 8 bases, the J end lost 2 bases, and 11 bases lay between the germline ends. CDR3 region: CASEDYLTDTQYF. DNA for the CDR3: TGTGCCAGCGAGGACTACCTCACAGATACGCAGTATTTT.

V and J are TRBV5-1 and TRBJ1-1; D not certain. The CDR3 loop spans 13 amino acids. Trimming pared 4 bases from V and 3 bases from J, leaving 10 bases between. Germline V gene sequence: CDR1 SGHRS, CDR2 YFSETQ. DNA of the CDR3: TGCGCCAGCAGCCTTAATAGGGACACTGAAGCTTTCTTT. It is translated as CASSLNRDTEAFF.

This clone was recorded once. The chain uses TRBV6-6 and TRBJ2-1, with 10 bases fitting TRBD2. The CDR3 spans 15 residues. Trimming cost V 4 bases and J 8 bases; bases outside gene matches: 8. CDR1 is MNHNY and CDR2 is SVGAGI in the germline V gene (reference sequence). CDR3: CASSSRAGGLYEQFF. The CDR3 coding sequence is TGTGCCAGCAGTTCACGAGCGGGGGGGTTGTATGAGCAGTTCTTC.

This chain connects TRBV10-2 to TRBJ2-5; D is undetermined. V was clipped by 0 bases and J by 4 bases, with 9 bases between them. The CDR3 consists of 14 residues. The germline CDR1 and CDR2 sequences are WSHSY and SAAADI. CDR3 protein: CASSESGRRETQYF. DNA of the CDR3: TGCGCCAGCAGTGAGTCGGGTAGGAGAGAGACCCAGTACTTC.